The present TCR beta chain was sequenced within a study of blood T cell repertoires in COVID-19. There are a few counts of this clone. V lost 6 bases to trimming and J lost 4 bases; unmatched junction nucleotides: 7. The germline gives CDR1 MDHEN, CDR2 SYDVKM. There are 16 residues in the CDR3. TCRdb keeps only in-frame clones here, not all; method: immunoSEQ multiplex PCR. This sample has 85,000 to 130,000 clones, with just over 85% found just once. The sequencing sample was made of PBMCs or T cells enriched from blood (not recorded which). The chain employs TRBV28 and TRBJ1-5; 12 nucleotides line up with TRBD1. The clonotype comes from a woman aged 45 to 65 who had recovered from COVID-19. CDR3 loop: CASRGQGAGDNQPQHF. CDR3 bases: TGTGCCAGCAGGGGACAGGGGGCGGGAGATAATCAGCCCCAGCATTTT.